These 18 T cell receptor beta chains were sequenced from one sample in a study of blood T cell repertoires in COVID-19. Sequencing used immunoSEQ multiplex PCR; TCRdb keeps in-frame clones, though not all of them. The sample includes about 410,000 clones, roughly 89% of them seen just once. The sample comprised peripheral blood. Receptors were obtained from a woman aged 25 to 39 with active or convalescent COVID-19.

The chain uses TRBV6-5 and TRBJ1-2; D gene ambiguous. The CDR3 extends over 13 amino acids. The V and J ends lost 6 bases and 8 bases respectively, with 16 bases between them. CDR1 MNHEY and CDR2 SVGAGI come from the germline V gene. This CDR3 reads CASRADPRTGYTF. The CDR3 nucleotides are TGTGCCAGCAGAGCGGACCCCCGCACGGGCTACACCTTC.

V and J are TRBV29-1 and TRBJ2-1; 10 bases fit TRBD1. The CDR3 totals 14 residues. Trimming cost V 8 bases and J 5 bases; bases outside gene matches: 9. Germline lookup yields CDR1 SQVTM and CDR2 ANQGSEA. For the CDR3, the DNA is TGCAGCCTGGGGGACAGGGGTTTGCACAATGAGCAGTTCTTC. This translates into CSLGDRGLHNEQFF.

J is TRBJ2-7 and V is TRBV5-1; 7 nucleotides align to TRBD1. J gave up 3 bases and V 10 bases, and 10 bases lay outside the gene matches. The V gene's germline CDR1 is SGHRS and CDR2 YFSETQ. The CDR3 sequence is 13 residues long. Here the CDR3 DNA reads TGCGCCTCCGCCGGGACAGTTAACTACGAGCAGTACTTC. It is translated as CASAGTVNYEQYF.

The chain employs TRBV9 and TRBJ1-3, with D hard to call. The germline gives CDR1 SGDLS, CDR2 YYNGEE. The CDR3 is 14 residues long. Trimming left V 4 bases short and J 4 bases short, with 12 bases between. The CDR3 region is CASSPVALGNTIYF. As DNA, the CDR3 is TGTGCCAGCAGCCCCGTCGCGCTGGGAAACACCATATATTTT. The full variable domain, its missing parts supplied by reference TRBV9 and TRBJ1-3, is DSGVTQTPKHLITATGQRVTLRCSPRSGDLSVYWYQQSLDQGLQFLIQYYNGEERAKGNILERFSAQQFPDLHSELNLSSLELGDSALYFCASSPVALGNTIYFGEGSWLTVV.

The CDR3 DNA reads as TGCAGCGTTATTAGGATCGGGGGGCAGAACACTGAAGCTTTCTTT. It translates to CSVIRIGGQNTEAFF. The chain is built from TRBV29-1 and TRBJ1-1; weak D call: TRBD1 (6 bases). V was pared by 5 bases and J by 1 base, with 17 bases between. Germline CDR1 is SQVTM and CDR2 is ANQGSEA. The CDR3 consists of 15 residues.

The chain joins TRBV5-5 to TRBJ1-2; 9 nucleotides align to TRBD1. The V and J ends lost 3 bases and 3 bases, in that order; junction bases with no gene match: 6. Germline-derived CDR1 and CDR2 are SGHKS and YYEKEE (reference sequence). CDR3 size: 15 residues. For the CDR3, the DNA is TGTGCCAGCAGCTCGCCGGGACAGGGATACTATGGCTACACCTTC. It translates to CASSSPGQGYYGYTF.

The table lists this clone with a count of one. The chain joins TRBV5-6 to TRBJ2-7, with D perhaps matching TRBD1 (6 bases). CDR3 size: 16 residues. V lost 1 base to trimming and J lost 1 base, with 15 bases between them. Germline V gene sequence: CDR1 SGHDT, CDR2 YYEEEE. Here the CDR3 reads CASSLYPPQGSYEQYF. CDR3 coding DNA: TGTGCCAGCAGCTTGTACCCTCCCCAGGGGTCCTACGAGCAGTACTTC.

V usage is TRBV3-1 (or the pseudogene TRBV3-2) and J usage is TRBJ1-1, with unresolved D. Germline values: CDR1 LGHDT, CDR2 YNNKEL (reference sequence). Deletions cut 1 base from V and 4 bases from J, with 10 bases between. The length of the CDR3 is 14 residues. CDR3 protein: CASSQGDGLTEAFF. CDR3 in DNA: TGTGCCAGCAGCCAAGGTGACGGACTCACTGAAGCTTTCTTT.

J is TRBJ2-7 and V is TRBV6-1; maybe TRBD2 (7 bases). CDR1 MNHNS and CDR2 SASEGT come from the germline V gene. V gave up 2 bases and J gave up 4 bases, with 9 bases separating them. The CDR3 length is 13 residues. The CDR3 spells CASSERGGYEQYF. The CDR3 coding sequence is TGTGCCAGCAGTGAAAGGGGGGGATACGAGCAGTACTTC.

The chain uses TRBV5-1 and TRBJ1-2, with a tentative D call TRBD1 (5 bases). Looked up from germline, CDR1 is SGHRS and CDR2 is YFSETQ. V was shortened by 5 bases and J by 4 bases, with 15 bases between the two germline ends. The CDR3 sequence is 14 residues long. The CDR3 region is CASSTTEAGYGYTF. CDR3 in DNA: TGCGCCAGCAGTACGACAGAGGCCGGCTATGGCTACACCTTC.

The chain is built from TRBV19 and TRBJ1-5; 8 positions match TRBD1. The ends lost 3 bases at V and 6 bases at J; junction bases unmatched: 7. The CDR3 has 15 residues. Germline CDR1 and CDR2: LNHDA and SQIVND (reference sequence). This CDR3 reads CASSITQGAGQPQHF. In nucleotides, the CDR3 is TGTGCCAGTAGTATTACGCAGGGGGCCGGTCAGCCCCAGCATTTT.

V usage is TRBV5-4 and J usage is TRBJ2-2; 8 bases are shared with TRBD1. With 4 bases clipped from V and 2 bases from J, the junction kept 10 bases outside the gene matches. The V gene's germline CDR1 is SGHNT and CDR2 YYREEE (reference sequence). The CDR3 sequence is 17 residues long. Here the CDR3 DNA reads TGTGCCAGCAGCCCTGGACAGGGTGGTGATAACACCGGGGAGCTGTTTTTT. Its protein is CASSPGQGGDNTGELFF. The full variable domain, with the rest looked up from reference TRBV5-4 and TRBJ2-2, is ETGVTQSPTHLIKTRGQQVTLRCSSQSGHNTVSWYQQALGQGPQFIFQYYREEENGRGNFPPRFSGLQFPNYSSELNVNALELDDSALYLCASSPGQGGDNTGELFFGEGSRLTVL.

The chain combines TRBV7-8 with TRBJ2-5; 7 bases are a match to TRBD2. The germline V gene encodes CDR1 SGHVS and CDR2 FQNEAQ. The V and J ends lost 4 bases and 5 bases, in that order; junction bases with no gene match: 7. The CDR3 spans 14 residues. The CDR3 sequence: CASSSWTSRETQYF. DNA for the CDR3: TGTGCCAGCAGCTCCTGGACTAGTCGGGAGACCCAGTACTTC.

This clone was seen a few times. The V and J genes are TRBV7-2 and TRBJ2-2; tentatively, D is TRBD2 (6 bases). Germline V gene lookup returns CDR1 SGHTA and CDR2 FQGNSA. V lost 1 base, J lost 3 bases, and 18 bases lay in between. CDR3 length: 18 residues. The CDR3 reads CASSLGSRGIGYTGELFF. CDR3 coding DNA: TGTGCCAGCAGCTTAGGATCTCGCGGGATAGGATACACCGGGGAGCTGTTTTTT.

The chain recombines TRBV5-1 with TRBJ2-3; 8 nucleotides match TRBD1. Germline V gene lookup returns CDR1 SGHRS and CDR2 YFSETQ. The CDR3 totals 15 residues. Trimming cost V 4 bases and J 3 bases; bases outside gene matches: 7. CDR3: CASSHGQGATDTQYF. CDR3 nucleotide sequence: TGCGCCAGCAGCCACGGACAGGGCGCGACAGATACGCAGTATTTT. The whole variable domain, remainder taken from reference TRBV5-1 and TRBJ2-3, is KAGVTQTPRYLIKTRGQQVTLSCSPISGHRSVSWYQQTPGQGLQFLFEYFSETQRNKGNFPGRFSGRQFSNSRSEMNVSTLELGDSALYLCASSHGQGATDTQYFGPGTRLTVL.

This sequence joins TRBV27 and TRBJ1-1; 8 bases line up with TRBD1. J lost 0 bases, V lost 2 bases, and 2 bases had no gene match. Germline CDR1 and CDR2: MNHEY and SMNVEV (reference sequence). CDR3 length equals 15 residues. The CDR3: CASSLGGQVNTEAFF. The CDR3 DNA is TGTGCCAGCAGTTTAGGGGGACAGGTGAACACTGAAGCTTTCTTT.

The rearrangement joins TRBV19 to TRBJ2-1, with 9 bases fitting TRBD2. The ends lost 4 bases at V and 4 bases at J; junction bases unmatched: 8. The CDR3 totals 16 residues. In germline, CDR1 is LNHDA, CDR2 SQIVND (reference sequence). The CDR3 loop reads CASSTVGLAGYNEQFF. The CDR3 DNA follows: TGTGCCAGTAGTACAGTAGGGCTAGCGGGATACAATGAGCAGTTCTTC.

This sequence joins TRBV14 and TRBJ2-1, with D possibly matching TRBD2 (6 bases). The germline V gene has CDR1 SGHDN and CDR2 FVKESK. V lost 4 bases and J 4 bases, leaving 14 bases between the germline ends. This CDR3 is built from 15 residues. The DNA for the CDR3 is TGTGCCAGCAGCCTGCTCGGGGGAGCTTACAATGAGCAGTTCTTC. Translation gives CASSLLGGAYNEQFF.